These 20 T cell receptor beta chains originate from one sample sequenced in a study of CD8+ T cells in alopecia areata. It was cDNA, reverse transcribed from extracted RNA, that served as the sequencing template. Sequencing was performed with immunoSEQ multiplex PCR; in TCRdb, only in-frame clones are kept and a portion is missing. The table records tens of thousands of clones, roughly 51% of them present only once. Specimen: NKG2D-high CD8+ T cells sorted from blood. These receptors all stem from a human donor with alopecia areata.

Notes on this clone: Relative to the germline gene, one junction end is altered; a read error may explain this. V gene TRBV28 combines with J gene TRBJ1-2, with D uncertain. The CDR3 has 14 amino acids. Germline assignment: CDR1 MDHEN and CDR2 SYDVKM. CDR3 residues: CACSDGPEPYGYTF. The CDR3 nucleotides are TGTGCCTGCAGTGACGGACCAGAACCCTATGGCTACACCTTC.

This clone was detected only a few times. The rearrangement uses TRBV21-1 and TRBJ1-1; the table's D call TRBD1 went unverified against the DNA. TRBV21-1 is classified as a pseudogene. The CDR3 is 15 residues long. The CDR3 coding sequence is TGTGCCAGCAGCCCTTCCAGGCAGAAGAACACTGAAGCTTTCTTT. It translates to CASSPSRQKNTEAFF.

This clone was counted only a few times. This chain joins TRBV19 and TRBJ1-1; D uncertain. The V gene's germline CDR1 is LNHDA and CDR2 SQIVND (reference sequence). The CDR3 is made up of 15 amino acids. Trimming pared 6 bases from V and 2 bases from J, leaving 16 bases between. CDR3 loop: CASRKLEYSNTEAFF. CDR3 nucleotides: TGTGCCAGTAGGAAGTTAGAGTATTCAAACACTGAAGCTTTCTTT. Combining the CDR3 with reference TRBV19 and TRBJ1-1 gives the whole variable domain DGGITQSPKYLFRKEGQNVTLSCEQNLNHDAMYWYRQDPGQGLRLIYYSQIVNDFQKGDIAEGYSVSREKKESFPLTVTSAQKNPTAFYLCASRKLEYSNTEAFFGQGTRLTVV.

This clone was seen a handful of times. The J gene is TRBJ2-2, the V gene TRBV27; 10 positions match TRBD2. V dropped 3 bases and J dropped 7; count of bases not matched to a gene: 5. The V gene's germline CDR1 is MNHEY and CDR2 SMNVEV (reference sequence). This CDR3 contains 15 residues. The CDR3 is CASSFALAGVGELFF. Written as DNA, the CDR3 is TGTGCCAGCAGTTTTGCCCTAGCGGGAGTCGGGGAGCTGTTTTTT.

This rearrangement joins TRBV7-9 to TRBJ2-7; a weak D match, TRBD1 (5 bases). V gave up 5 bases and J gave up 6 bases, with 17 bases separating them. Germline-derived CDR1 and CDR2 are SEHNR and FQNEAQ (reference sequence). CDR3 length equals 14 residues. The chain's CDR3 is CASSDLRGSSEQYF. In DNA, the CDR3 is TGTGCCAGCAGCGACCTAAGGGGCTCATCCGAGCAGTACTTC.

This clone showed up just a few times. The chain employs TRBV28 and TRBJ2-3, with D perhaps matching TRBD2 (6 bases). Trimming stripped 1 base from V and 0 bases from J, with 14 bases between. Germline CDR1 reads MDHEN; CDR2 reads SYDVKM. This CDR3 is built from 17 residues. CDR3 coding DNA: TGTGCCAGCAGTTTATTGGGGCGGGAATCTAGCACAGATACGCAGTATTTT. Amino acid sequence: CASSLLGRESSTDTQYF. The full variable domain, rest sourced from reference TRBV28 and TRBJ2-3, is DVKVTQSSRYLVKRTGEKVFLECVQDMDHENMFWYRQDPGLGLRLIYFSYDVKMKEKGDIPEGYSVSREKKERFSLILESASTNQTSMYLCASSLLGRESSTDTQYFGPGTRLTVL.

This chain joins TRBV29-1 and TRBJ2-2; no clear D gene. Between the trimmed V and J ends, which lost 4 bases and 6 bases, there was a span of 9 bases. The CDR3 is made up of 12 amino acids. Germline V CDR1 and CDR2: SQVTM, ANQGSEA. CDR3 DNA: TGCAGCGTTGTAGGTGTACCCGGGGAGCTGTTTTTT. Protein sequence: CSVVGVPGELFF.

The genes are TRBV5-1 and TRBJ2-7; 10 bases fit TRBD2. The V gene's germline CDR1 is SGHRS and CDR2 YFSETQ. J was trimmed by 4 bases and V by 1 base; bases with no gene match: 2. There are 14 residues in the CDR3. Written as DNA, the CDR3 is TGCGCCAGCAGCTTGACTAGCGGGGCTTACGAGCAGTACTTC. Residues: CASSLTSGAYEQYF.

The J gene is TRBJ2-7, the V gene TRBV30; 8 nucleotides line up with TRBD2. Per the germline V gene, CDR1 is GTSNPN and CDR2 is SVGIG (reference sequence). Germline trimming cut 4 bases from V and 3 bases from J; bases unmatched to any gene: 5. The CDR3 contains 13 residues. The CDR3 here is CAWNVLADYEQYF. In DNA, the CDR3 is TGTGCCTGGAATGTACTAGCGGACTACGAGCAGTACTTC.

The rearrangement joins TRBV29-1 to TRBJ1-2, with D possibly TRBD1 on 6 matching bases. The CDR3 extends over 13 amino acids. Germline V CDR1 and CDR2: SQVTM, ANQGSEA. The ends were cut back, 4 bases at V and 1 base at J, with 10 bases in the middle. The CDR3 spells CSVGRGDNYGYTF. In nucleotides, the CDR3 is TGCAGCGTTGGAAGGGGGGATAACTATGGCTACACCTTC.

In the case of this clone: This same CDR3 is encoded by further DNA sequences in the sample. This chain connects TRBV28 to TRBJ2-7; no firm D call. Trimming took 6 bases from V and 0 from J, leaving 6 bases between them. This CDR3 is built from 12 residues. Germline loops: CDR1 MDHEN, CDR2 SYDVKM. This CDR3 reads CASSPSSYEQYF. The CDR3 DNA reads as TGTGCCAGCAGCCCCAGCTCCTACGAGCAGTACTTC. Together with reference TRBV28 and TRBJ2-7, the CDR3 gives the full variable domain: DVKVTQSSRYLVKRTGEKVFLECVQDMDHENMFWYRQDPGLGLRLIYFSYDVKMKEKGDIPEGYSVSREKKERFSLILESASTNQTSMYLCASSPSSYEQYFGPGTRLTVT.

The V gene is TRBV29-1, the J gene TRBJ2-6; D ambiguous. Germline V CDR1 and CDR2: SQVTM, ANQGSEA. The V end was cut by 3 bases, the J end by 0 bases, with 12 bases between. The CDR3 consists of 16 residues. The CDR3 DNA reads TGCAGCGTTGACGGGTCGGATTACTCTGGGGCCAACGTCCTGACTTTC. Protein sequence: CSVDGSDYSGANVLTF.

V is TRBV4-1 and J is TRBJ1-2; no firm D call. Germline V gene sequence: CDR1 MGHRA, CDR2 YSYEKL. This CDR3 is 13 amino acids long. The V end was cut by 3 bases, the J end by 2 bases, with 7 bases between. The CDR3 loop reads CASSQGENYGYTF. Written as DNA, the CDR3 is TGCGCCAGCAGCCAGGGTGAGAACTATGGCTACACCTTC.

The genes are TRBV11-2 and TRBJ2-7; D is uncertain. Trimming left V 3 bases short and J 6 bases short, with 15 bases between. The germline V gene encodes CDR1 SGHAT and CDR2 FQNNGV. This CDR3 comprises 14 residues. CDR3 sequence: CASSFLSQWGEQYF. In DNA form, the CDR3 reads TGTGCCAGCAGCTTCCTCTCCCAGTGGGGCGAGCAGTACTTC.

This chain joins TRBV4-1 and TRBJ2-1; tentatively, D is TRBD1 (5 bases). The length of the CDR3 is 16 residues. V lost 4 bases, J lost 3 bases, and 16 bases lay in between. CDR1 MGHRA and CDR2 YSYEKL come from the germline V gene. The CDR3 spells CASSPPAGPGYNEQFF. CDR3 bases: TGCGCCAGCAGCCCCCCGGCAGGGCCCGGCTACAATGAGCAGTTCTTC.

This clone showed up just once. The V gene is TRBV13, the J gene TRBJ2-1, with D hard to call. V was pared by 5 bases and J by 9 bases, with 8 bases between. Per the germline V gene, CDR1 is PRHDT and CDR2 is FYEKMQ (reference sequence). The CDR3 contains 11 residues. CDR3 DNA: TGTGCCAGCAGCGTCTCGCTTGAGCAGTTCTTC. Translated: CASSVSLEQFF.

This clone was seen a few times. In DNA form, the CDR3 reads TGCGCCAGCAGCCAAGGGGAAAAACTGTTTTTT. As protein: CASSQGEKLFF. The chain joins TRBV4-1 to TRBJ1-4; no clear D gene. Trimming cost V 1 base and J 8 bases, with 2 bases left between them. CDR1 is MGHRA, CDR2 YSYEKL, per germline. The CDR3 totals 11 residues.

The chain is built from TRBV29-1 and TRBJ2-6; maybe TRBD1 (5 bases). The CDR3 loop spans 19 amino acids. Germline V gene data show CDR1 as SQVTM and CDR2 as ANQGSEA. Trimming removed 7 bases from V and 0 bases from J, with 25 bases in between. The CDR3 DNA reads TGCAGCGCCCTGGGGCCAGGGCCATCGCCACTCTCTGGGGCCAACGTCCTGACTTTC. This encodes CSALGPGPSPLSGANVLTF.

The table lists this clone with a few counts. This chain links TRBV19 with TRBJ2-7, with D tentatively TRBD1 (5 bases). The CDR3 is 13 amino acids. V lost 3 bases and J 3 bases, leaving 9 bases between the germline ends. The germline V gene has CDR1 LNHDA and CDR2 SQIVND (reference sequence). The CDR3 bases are TGTGCCAGTAGTATCGGACAAAGCTACGAGCAGTACTTC. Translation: CASSIGQSYEQYF. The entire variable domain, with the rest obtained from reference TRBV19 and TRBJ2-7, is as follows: DGGITQSPKYLFRKEGQNVTLSCEQNLNHDAMYWYRQDPGQGLRLIYYSQIVNDFQKGDIAEGYSVSREKKESFPLTVTSAQKNPTAFYLCASSIGQSYEQYFGPGTRLTVT.

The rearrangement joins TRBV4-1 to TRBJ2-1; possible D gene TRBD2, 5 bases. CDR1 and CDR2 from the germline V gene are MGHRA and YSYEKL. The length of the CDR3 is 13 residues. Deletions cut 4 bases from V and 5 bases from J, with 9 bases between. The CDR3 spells CASSPGINNEQFF. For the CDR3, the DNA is TGCGCCAGCAGCCCGGGGATAAACAATGAGCAGTTCTTC.